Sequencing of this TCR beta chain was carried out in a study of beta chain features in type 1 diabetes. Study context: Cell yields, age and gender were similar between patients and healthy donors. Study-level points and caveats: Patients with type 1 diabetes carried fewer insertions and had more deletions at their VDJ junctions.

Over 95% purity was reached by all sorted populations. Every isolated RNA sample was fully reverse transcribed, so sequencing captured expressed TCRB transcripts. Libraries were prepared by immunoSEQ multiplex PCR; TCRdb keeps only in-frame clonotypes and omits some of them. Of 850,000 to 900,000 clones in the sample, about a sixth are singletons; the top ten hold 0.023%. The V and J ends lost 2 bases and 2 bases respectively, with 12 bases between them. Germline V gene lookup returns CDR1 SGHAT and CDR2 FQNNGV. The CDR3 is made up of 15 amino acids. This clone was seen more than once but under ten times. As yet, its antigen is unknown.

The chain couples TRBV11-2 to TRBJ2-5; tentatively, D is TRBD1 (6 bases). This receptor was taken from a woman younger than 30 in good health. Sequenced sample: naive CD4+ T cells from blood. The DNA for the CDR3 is TGTGCCAGCAGCTTATACGGACAGCCACAAGAGACCCAGTACTTC. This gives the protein CASSLYGQPQETQYF.